Each of the 23 T cell receptor beta chains below was sequenced from the same sample in a study of blood T cell repertoires in COVID-19. Repertoires were generated with immunoSEQ multiplex PCR, while TCRdb's copy carries only in-frame clones and drops some. This sample has more than 300,000 clones, with 80% to 95% found just once. Sequenced input: PBMCs or T cells enriched from blood (not recorded which). The receptors come from a woman in her forties who had been exposed to COVID-19.

This chain connects TRBV9 to TRBJ1-3, with 8 bases aligning to TRBD1. V lost 4 bases and J lost 4; bases outside the gene matches: 7. Germline V gene lookup returns CDR1 SGDLS and CDR2 YYNGEE. The CDR3 is 15 residues long. The CDR3 reads CASSPGDRGGNTIYF. CDR3 nucleotide sequence: TGTGCCAGCAGCCCTGGCGACAGGGGCGGAAACACCATATATTTT.

The chain links TRBV7-2 to TRBJ1-5, with D possibly TRBD1 on 5 matching bases. CDR3 length: 15 amino acids. V lost 4 bases and J lost 7, with 17 bases in between. Germline CDR1 is SGHTA and CDR2 is FQGNSA. CDR3 nucleotide sequence: TGTGCCAGCAGCTCCACCGGGGGTGTGAAGCAGCCCCAGCATTTT. It yields the protein CASSSTGGVKQPQHF.

V is TRBV30 and J is TRBJ1-4; weak D call: TRBD1 (6 bases). Trimming removed 5 bases at V and 3 bases at J, with 13 bases between. CDR3 length: 14 amino acids. Germline loops: CDR1 GTSNPN, CDR2 SVGIG (reference sequence). CDR3: CAWQTGIANEKLFF. Here the CDR3 DNA reads TGTGCCTGGCAAACAGGGATCGCTAATGAAAAACTGTTTTTT.

J is TRBJ2-1 and V is TRBV5-8, with D hard to call. V shed 8 bases and J shed 8 bases, with 11 bases lying between them. The CDR3 covers 11 residues. The germline gives CDR1 SGHTS, CDR2 YDEGEE. CDR3 loop: CASKIVDEQFF. Written as DNA, the CDR3 is TGTGCCAGTAAAATTGTTGATGAGCAGTTCTTC.

The chain carries TRBV6-5 and TRBJ1-1; D might be TRBD1 (6 bases). Per the germline V gene, CDR1 is MNHEY and CDR2 is SVGAGI. The CDR3 runs 14 residues. Trimming shortened V by 0 bases and J by 6 bases, and 11 bases separated the two germline ends. CDR3 DNA: TGTGCCAGCAGTTACTCCCAGGGGACCCCTGAAGCTTTCTTT. Protein product: CASSYSQGTPEAFF.

This clone was detected only once. V is TRBV6-5 and J is TRBJ1-2; the D gene is possibly TRBD1 (5 bases). Trimming took off 0 bases at V and 8 bases at J, with 10 bases between the two ends. This CDR3 is 13 amino acids long. Per germline, CDR1 MNHEY and CDR2 SVGAGI. CDR3 protein: CASSYSGARGYTF. The CDR3 DNA reads TGTGCCAGCAGTTACTCAGGGGCTAGGGGCTACACCTTC.

This chain links TRBV12-5 with TRBJ1-2; no clear D gene. Germline CDR1 LGHNT, CDR2 FRNRAP. Trimming took 7 bases from V and 8 from J, leaving 20 bases between them. This CDR3 has 14 residues. CDR3 bases: TGTGCTAGTGCCACTGCGGTCCACGGAGGAGGCTACACCTTC. It is translated as CASATAVHGGGYTF.

This clone was seen more than once but under ten times. The gene calls are TRBV27 and TRBJ2-1, with TRBD2 matching 13 bases. The J segment lost 10 bases and the V segment lost 8 bases, leaving 8 bases of the junction unmatched. Germline V CDR1 and CDR2: MNHEY, SMNVEV (reference sequence). This CDR3 comprises 14 residues. CDR3 sequence reads: CASGGLAGLNEQFF. CDR3 DNA sequence: TGTGCCAGCGGGGGACTAGCGGGATTAAACGAGCAGTTCTTC.

The J gene is TRBJ1-1, the V gene TRBV2, with TRBD1 matching over 7 bases. The CDR3 consists of 13 residues. Germline trimming cut 7 bases from V and 5 bases from J; bases unmatched to any gene: 7. CDR1 and CDR2 (germline): SNHLY, FYNNEI. CDR3 DNA: TGTGCCAGCAAAGGGGCAGGGGGGACTGAAGCTTTCTTT. It is translated as CASKGAGGTEAFF. The entire variable domain, with the rest obtained from reference TRBV2 and TRBJ1-1, is as follows: EPEVTQTPSHQVTQMGQEVILRCVPISNHLYFYWYRQILGQKVEFLVSFYNNEISEKSEIFDDQFSVERPDGSNFTLKIRSTKLEDSAMYFCASKGAGGTEAFFGQGTRLTVV.

The chain has TRBV7-3 and TRBJ1-1; the D gene is possibly TRBD1 (5 bases). V lost 2 bases and J lost 5, with 9 bases in between. This CDR3 comprises 13 residues. The germline V gene encodes CDR1 SGHTA and CDR2 FQGTGA. The CDR3 region is CASSLLGGTEAFF. CDR3 coding DNA: TGTGCCAGCAGCTTACTCGGGGGGACTGAAGCTTTCTTT.

This chain connects TRBV10-3 to TRBJ1-5; possible D gene TRBD1, 5 bases. This CDR3 region has 14 residues. Germline V gene sequence: CDR1 ENHRY, CDR2 SYGVKD. V was shortened by 6 bases and J by 0 bases, with 9 bases between the two germline ends. CDR3 DNA: TGTGCCATCAGGGGGGGGAATAGCAATCAGCCCCAGCATTTT. The encoded protein is CAIRGGNSNQPQHF.

The V gene is TRBV18, the J gene TRBJ2-7; no definite D call. Trimming removed 8 bases at V and 6 bases at J, with 17 bases between. This CDR3 is built from 13 residues. Per germline, CDR1 KGHSH and CDR2 LQKENI. The DNA of the CDR3 is TGTGCCAGCAGAACGCCCGGGTTCCGCGAGCAGTACTTC. It is translated as CASRTPGFREQYF.

The rearrangement uses TRBV5-1 and TRBJ1-2; a possible D gene is TRBD1 (5 bases). The germline CDR1 and CDR2 sequences are SGHRS and YFSETQ. The CDR3 totals 15 residues. V was clipped by 4 bases and J by 0 bases, with 13 bases between them. Here the CDR3 DNA reads TGCGCCAGCAGCGGCGGGGACCACCCTAACTATGGCTACACCTTC. It specifies CASSGGDHPNYGYTF.

The CDR3 is CASSISMGGRGTEAFF. CDR3 DNA sequence: TGTGCCAGTAGTATATCAATGGGAGGCCGGGGCACTGAAGCTTTCTTT. The rearrangement links TRBV19 to TRBJ1-1; D is undetermined. Between the trimmed V and J ends, which lost 2 bases and 4 bases, there was a span of 17 bases. This CDR3 contains 16 residues. The germline CDR1 and CDR2 sequences are LNHDA and SQIVND (reference sequence). Drawing the rest from reference TRBV19 and TRBJ1-1, the complete variable domain is DGGITQSPKYLFRKEGQNVTLSCEQNLNHDAMYWYRQDPGQGLRLIYYSQIVNDFQKGDIAEGYSVSREKKESFPLTVTSAQKNPTAFYLCASSISMGGRGTEAFFGQGTRLTVV.

The rearrangement links TRBV19 to TRBJ1-6; 10 bases line up with TRBD1. J gave up 10 bases and V 4 bases, and 7 bases lay outside the gene matches. The CDR3 loop spans 15 amino acids. Germline CDR1 is LNHDA and CDR2 is SQIVND (reference sequence). CDR3 amino acids: CASSSFMTGGSPLHF. Here the CDR3 DNA reads TGTGCCAGTAGTAGTTTTATGACAGGGGGCTCACCCCTCCACTTT. The variable domain in full, with the rest retrieved from reference TRBV19 and TRBJ1-6, is DGGITQSPKYLFRKEGQNVTLSCEQNLNHDAMYWYRQDPGQGLRLIYYSQIVNDFQKGDIAEGYSVSREKKESFPLTVTSAQKNPTAFYLCASSSFMTGGSPLHFGNGTRLTVT.

This clone was counted once. The junction departs from the called germline gene at one end, perhaps through a read error. V and J are TRBV6-1 and TRBJ2-1, with 13 bases matching TRBD2. The germline V gene has CDR1 MNHNS and CDR2 SASEGT. The CDR3 loop spans 18 amino acids. The DNA of the CDR3 is TGTGCCAGCAGGGAAGGAGGACTAGCGGGAGTTGGGTTTAGTGAGCAGTTCTTC. It is translated as CASREGGLAGVGFSEQFF.

This chain connects TRBV7-3 to TRBJ2-1; the D gene is possibly TRBD2 (6 bases). Trimming took 2 bases from V and 4 from J, leaving 15 bases between them. CDR3 length equals 16 residues. Germline V gene lookup returns CDR1 SGHTA and CDR2 FQGTGA. CDR3 coding DNA: TGTGCCAGCAGCTTAGGTTCCGGGGACTTGTACAATGAGCAGTTCTTC. Translating it yields CASSLGSGDLYNEQFF.

The chain carries TRBV29-1 and TRBJ1-4, with TRBD1 matching 7 bases. CDR3 length: 12 amino acids. The J segment lost 8 bases and the V segment lost 5 bases, leaving 5 bases of the junction unmatched. Per germline, CDR1 SQVTM and CDR2 ANQGSEA. CDR3 loop: CSVYGTEEKLFF. The CDR3 DNA reads TGCAGCGTTTACGGGACAGAAGAAAAACTGTTTTTT. Variable domain in full (rest from reference TRBV29-1 and TRBJ1-4): SAVISQKPSRDICQRGTSLTIQCQVDSQVTMMFWYRQQPGQSLTLIATANQGSEATYESGFVIDKFPISRPNLTFSTLTVSNMSPEDSSIYLCSVYGTEEKLFFGSGTQLSVL.

The CDR3 nucleotides read TGTGCCACCCGTTTGACAGGTTCGGGGGAGCAGTACTTC. Protein product: CATRLTGSGEQYF. V usage is TRBV6-5 and J usage is TRBJ2-7, with D tentatively TRBD1 (6 bases). The germline gives CDR1 MNHEY, CDR2 SVGAGI. V shed 10 bases and J shed 7 bases, with 20 bases lying between them. This CDR3 is built from 13 residues.

The CDR3 nucleotides read TGTGCCACCAGCAGAGATCACGAGAGCTCCTACGAGCAGTACTTC. This encodes CATSRDHESSYEQYF. The chain carries TRBV15 and TRBJ2-7; D unclear. Between the trimmed V and J ends, which lost 0 bases and 0 bases, there was a span of 9 bases. Germline V gene lookup returns CDR1 LNHNV and CDR2 YYDKDF (reference sequence). There are 15 residues in the CDR3.

CDR3 in DNA: TGTGCCAGCAGCTTAACCCCGGCAGGGAAGGGTGTGAATGGCTACACCTTC. Translation gives CASSLTPAGKGVNGYTF. V is TRBV7-9 and J is TRBJ1-2; possibly TRBD1 for D (5 bases). The length of the CDR3 is 17 residues. Trimming removed 2 bases from V and 6 bases from J, with 22 bases in between. From germline, CDR1 is SEHNR and CDR2 FQNEAQ (reference sequence).

The chain combines TRBV24-1 with TRBJ2-3; weak D call: TRBD2 (6 bases). In germline, CDR1 is KGHDR, CDR2 SFDVKD. The CDR3 runs 15 residues. Trimming removed 6 bases at V and 2 bases at J, with 14 bases between. In DNA, the CDR3 is TGTGCCACCAGTCCAGGGACTTTGTTCACAGATACGCAGTATTTT. It translates to CATSPGTLFTDTQYF.

This clone has only one observation. V and J are TRBV14 and TRBJ1-1, with unresolved D. V dropped 2 bases and J dropped 4 bases, with 8 bases sitting between them. Germline V lookup: CDR1 SGHDN, CDR2 FVKESK. The CDR3 has 13 residues. In nucleotides, the CDR3 is TGTGCCAGCAGCCAAAGAGGGCTCACTGAAGCTTTCTTT. It encodes CASSQRGLTEAFF.